What follows is one T cell receptor beta chain and its context. The antigen it binds to is not known. No per-base quality is available; no much larger clone lies one base away. V lost 6 bases and J lost 4 bases; the stretch between them is 6 bases long. The germline V gene gives CDR1 as SGHRS and CDR2 as YFSETQ. The CDR3, from cysteine to phenylalanine, totals 11 residues. The kept DNA is CDR3 alone, 33 bases in frame from the first base. This specimen comes from a study of control samples from healthy donors and cancer patients (dated by TCRdb to about 2020). Libraries were constructed by the immunoSEQ multiplex PCR assay. Not all clones reach the TCRdb copy of this immuneACCESS table, which keeps in-frame sequences only. Checked studies attribute under half of the gap to unresolved V genes and leave the rest unexplained. The sample contains more than 60,000 clones, 90% of them found a single time. The top ten clones comprise less than 7% of the sample.

The origin of this receptor is a man between 60 and 70 years old with colorectal cancer. The sequence joins TRBV5-1 to TRBJ2-3, with the D gene too uncertain to name. The sequencing input was PBMCs. The DNA sequence reads TGCGCCAGCACATTTGCAGATACGCAGTATTTT. It translates as CASTFADTQYF.